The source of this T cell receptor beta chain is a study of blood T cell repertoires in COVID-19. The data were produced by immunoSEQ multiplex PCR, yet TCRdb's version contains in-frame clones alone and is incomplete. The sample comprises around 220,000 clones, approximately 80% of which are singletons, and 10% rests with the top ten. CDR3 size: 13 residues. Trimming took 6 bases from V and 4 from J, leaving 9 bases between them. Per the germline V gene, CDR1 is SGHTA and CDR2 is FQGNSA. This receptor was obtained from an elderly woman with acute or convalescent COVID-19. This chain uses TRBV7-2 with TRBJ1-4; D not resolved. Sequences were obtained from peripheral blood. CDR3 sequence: CASSFQFNEKLFF. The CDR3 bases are TGTGCCAGCAGTTTTCAGTTTAATGAAAAACTGTTTTTT.